This TCR beta chain was sequenced for a study of blood T cell repertoires in COVID-19. Produced via immunoSEQ multiplex PCR; TCRdb's table is partial and in-frame only. The sample carries about 190,000 clones, about 88% recorded once. This clone was observed a handful of times. This CDR3 is 13 amino acids long. V was shortened by 4 bases and J by 6 bases, with 13 bases between the two germline ends. Germline CDR1 reads SNHLY; CDR2 reads FYNNEI. The sample consisted of peripheral blood. The origin of this receptor is a man aged 25-40 years with active or convalescent COVID-19. The chain couples TRBV2 to TRBJ2-7; TRBD2 might be the D (5 bases). The CDR3 spells CASSGETKAEQYF. The DNA of the CDR3 is TGTGCCAGCAGTGGGGAGACTAAAGCCGAGCAGTACTTC. The whole variable domain, filled in from reference TRBV2 and TRBJ2-7, reads EPEVTQTPSHQVTQMGQEVILRCVPISNHLYFYWYRQILGQKVEFLVSFYNNEISEKSEIFDDQFSVERPDGSNFTLKIRSTKLEDSAMYFCASSGETKAEQYFGPGTRLTVT.